This note documents a single T cell receptor beta chain sequence. Its specificity is not known. V was pared by 2 bases and J by 7 bases, with 9 bases of the junction left unmatched. Germline CDR1 is GTSNPN and CDR2 is SVGIG (reference sequence). The CDR3 is 15 residues long. This sample was taken from a study of cytomegalovirus exposure and HLA in healthy donors. Study-level findings and limits: Later work found most CMV-associated TCR beta chains apparently HLA-restricted. In a later analysis, productive TCRs from donors in an Asian-associated ancestry cluster reportedly carried fewer N-insertions than the cohort mean.

Healthy bone marrow donors made up the cohort. While unrecorded immune exposures were likely, the donors were nominally healthy when sampled. Amplification used 60 Vbeta primers and 13 Jbeta primers. The method was immunoSEQ multiplex PCR; TCRdb's version includes in-frame clones alone and lacks a portion of them. The table has more than 90,000 clones, around 74% seen once. V usage is TRBV30 and J usage is TRBJ1-2; 11 bases are a match to TRBD1. Sequenced: PBMCs. The clonotype was recovered from a young man in good health and CMV-seropositive. CDR3 sequence (DNA): TGTGCCTGGAGTCTTCGCTCCGGGACAGGGGGTGGCTACACCTTC. It translates to CAWSLRSGTGGGYTF.